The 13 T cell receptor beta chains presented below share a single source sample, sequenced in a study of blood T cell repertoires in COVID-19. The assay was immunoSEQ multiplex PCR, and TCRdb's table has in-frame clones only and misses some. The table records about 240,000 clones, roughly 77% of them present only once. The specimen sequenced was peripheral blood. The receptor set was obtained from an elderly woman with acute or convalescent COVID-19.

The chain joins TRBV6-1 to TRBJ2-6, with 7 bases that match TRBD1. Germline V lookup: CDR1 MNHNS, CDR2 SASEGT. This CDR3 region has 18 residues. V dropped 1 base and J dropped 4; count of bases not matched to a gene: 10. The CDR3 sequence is CASSEGLTGSMGANVLTF. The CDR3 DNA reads TGTGCCAGCAGTGAAGGTCTGACAGGGTCTATGGGGGCCAACGTCCTGACTTTC.

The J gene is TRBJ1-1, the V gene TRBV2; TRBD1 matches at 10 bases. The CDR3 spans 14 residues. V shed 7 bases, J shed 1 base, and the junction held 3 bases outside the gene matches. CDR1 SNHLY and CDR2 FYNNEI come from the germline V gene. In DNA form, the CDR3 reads TGTGCCAGCAAAGGGGACAGGGGGAACACTGAAGCTTTCTTT. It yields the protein CASKGDRGNTEAFF.

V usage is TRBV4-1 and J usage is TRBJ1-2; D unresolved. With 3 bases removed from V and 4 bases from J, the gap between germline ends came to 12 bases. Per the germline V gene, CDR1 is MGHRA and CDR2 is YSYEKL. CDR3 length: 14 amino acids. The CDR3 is CASSQIRSPYGYTF. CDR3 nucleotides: TGCGCCAGCAGCCAGATCCGGAGCCCCTATGGCTACACCTTC.

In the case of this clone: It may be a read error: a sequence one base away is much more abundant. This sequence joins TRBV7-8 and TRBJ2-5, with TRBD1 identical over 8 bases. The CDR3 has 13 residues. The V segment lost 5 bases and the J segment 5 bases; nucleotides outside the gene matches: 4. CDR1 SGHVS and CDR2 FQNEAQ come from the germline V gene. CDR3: CASSRTGRETQYF. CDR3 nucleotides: TGTGCCAGCAGCCGGACAGGGAGGGAGACCCAGTACTTC.

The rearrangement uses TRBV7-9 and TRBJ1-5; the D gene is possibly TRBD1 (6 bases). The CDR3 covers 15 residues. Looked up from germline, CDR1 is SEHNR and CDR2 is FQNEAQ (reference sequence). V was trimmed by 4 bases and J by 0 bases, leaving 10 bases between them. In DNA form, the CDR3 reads TGTGCCAGCAGCTCGGACAGCGATAGCAATCAGCCCCAGCATTTT. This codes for CASSSDSDSNQPQHF.

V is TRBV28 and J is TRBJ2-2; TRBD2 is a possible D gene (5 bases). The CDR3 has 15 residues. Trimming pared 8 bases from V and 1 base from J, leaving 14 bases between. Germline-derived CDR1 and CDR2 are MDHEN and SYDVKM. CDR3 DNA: TGTGCCAGCGTAGGCAGGACTCAGAACACCGGGGAGCTGTTTTTT. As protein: CASVGRTQNTGELFF.

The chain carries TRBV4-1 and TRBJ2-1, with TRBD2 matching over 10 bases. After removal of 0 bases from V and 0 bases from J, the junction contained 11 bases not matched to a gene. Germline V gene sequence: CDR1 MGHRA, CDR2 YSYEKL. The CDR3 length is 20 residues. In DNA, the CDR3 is TGCGCCAGCAGCCAAGATGCACTAGCGGGACGATTGAGCTCCTACAATGAGCAGTTCTTC. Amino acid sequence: CASSQDALAGRLSSYNEQFF.

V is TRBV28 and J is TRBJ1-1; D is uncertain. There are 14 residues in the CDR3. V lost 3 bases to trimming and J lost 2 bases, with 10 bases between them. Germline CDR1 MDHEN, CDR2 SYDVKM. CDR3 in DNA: TGTGCCAGCAGTTTCATGTCAACAAACACTGAAGCTTTCTTT. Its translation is CASSFMSTNTEAFF.

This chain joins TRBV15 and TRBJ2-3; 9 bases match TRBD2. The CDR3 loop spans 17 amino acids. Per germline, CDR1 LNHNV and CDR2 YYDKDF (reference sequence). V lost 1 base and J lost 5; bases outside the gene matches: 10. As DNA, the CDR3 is TGTGCCACCAGCAGAGCGGGTTTGGCGGGGGGGCGAGATACGCAGTATTTT. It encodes CATSRAGLAGGRDTQYF.

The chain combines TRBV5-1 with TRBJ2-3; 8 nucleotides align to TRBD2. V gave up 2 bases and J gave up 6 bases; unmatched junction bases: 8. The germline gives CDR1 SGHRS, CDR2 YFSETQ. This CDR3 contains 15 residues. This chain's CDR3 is CASSFGGTSLDTQYF. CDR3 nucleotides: TGCGCCAGCAGCTTTGGGGGGACTAGTCTCGATACGCAGTATTTT.

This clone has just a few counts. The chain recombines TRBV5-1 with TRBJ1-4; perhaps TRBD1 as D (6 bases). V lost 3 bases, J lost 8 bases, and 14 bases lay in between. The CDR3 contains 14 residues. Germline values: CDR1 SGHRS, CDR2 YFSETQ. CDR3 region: CASSSTGLEEKLFF. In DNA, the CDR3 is TGCGCCAGCAGCTCCACAGGGTTGGAAGAAAAACTGTTTTTT. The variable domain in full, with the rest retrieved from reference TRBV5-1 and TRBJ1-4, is KAGVTQTPRYLIKTRGQQVTLSCSPISGHRSVSWYQQTPGQGLQFLFEYFSETQRNKGNFPGRFSGRQFSNSRSEMNVSTLELGDSALYLCASSSTGLEEKLFFGSGTQLSVL.

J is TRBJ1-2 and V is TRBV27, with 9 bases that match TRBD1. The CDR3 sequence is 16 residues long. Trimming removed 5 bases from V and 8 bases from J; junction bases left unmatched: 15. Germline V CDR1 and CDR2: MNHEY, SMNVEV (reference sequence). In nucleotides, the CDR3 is TGTGCCAGCAGTCCGCTGGGACAGGGAGTGATAAAAGGCTACACCTTC. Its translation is CASSPLGQGVIKGYTF.

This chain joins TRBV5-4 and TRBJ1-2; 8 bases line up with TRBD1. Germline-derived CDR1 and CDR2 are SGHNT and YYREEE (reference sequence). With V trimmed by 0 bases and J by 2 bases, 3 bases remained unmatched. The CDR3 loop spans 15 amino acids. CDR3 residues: CASSLARTGNYGYTF. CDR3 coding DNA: TGTGCCAGCAGCTTGGCGAGGACAGGGAACTATGGCTACACCTTC.